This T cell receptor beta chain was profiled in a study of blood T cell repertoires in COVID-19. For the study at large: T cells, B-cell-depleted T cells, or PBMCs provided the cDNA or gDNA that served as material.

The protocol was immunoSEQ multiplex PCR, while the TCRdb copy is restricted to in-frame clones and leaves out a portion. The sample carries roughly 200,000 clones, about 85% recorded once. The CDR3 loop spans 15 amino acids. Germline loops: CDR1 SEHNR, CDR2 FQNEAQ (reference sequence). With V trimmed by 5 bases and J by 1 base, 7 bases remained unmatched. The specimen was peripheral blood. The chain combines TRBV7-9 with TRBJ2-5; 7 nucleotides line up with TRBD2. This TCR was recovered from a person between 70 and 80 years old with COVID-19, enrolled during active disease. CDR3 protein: CASSQRLASQETQYF. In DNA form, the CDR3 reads TGTGCCAGCAGCCAACGACTAGCCTCCCAAGAGACCCAGTACTTC.